The entry below describes one T cell receptor beta chain. Its matching antigen is unknown. The germline V gene has CDR1 SEHNR and CDR2 FQNEAQ (reference sequence). The CDR3 has 17 amino acids. The ends were cut back, 0 bases at V and 3 bases at J, with 17 bases in the middle. The method was immunoSEQ multiplex PCR; TCRdb's version includes in-frame clones alone and lacks a portion of them. The sample yields fewer than 200,000 clones, approximately 91% seen once. This sample is drawn from a study of T cell responses to AZD1222 COVID-19 vaccine. Study-wide background: Samples with a second dose at about 4 or about 12 weeks were pooled together. Overall study results and limits: Spike-specific TCR breadth and depth were elevated following two AZD1222 doses. Clonal diversity was possibly underestimated, and the donors were mostly white British, with more females.

The rearrangement uses TRBV7-9 and TRBJ1-1; D may be TRBD1 (6 bases). This material consisted of peripheral blood, taken on day 0 of AZD1222 vaccination. This receptor was identified in an adult in good health. The CDR3 here is CASSLADGARGHTEAFF. Here the CDR3 DNA reads TGTGCCAGCAGCTTAGCGGACGGGGCGCGGGGGCACACTGAAGCTTTCTTT.